This entry describes one T cell receptor beta chain. Its antigen has not been determined. No base quality values were provided; no much bigger clone lies one nucleotide off. Using the deep immunoSEQ assay, TCR CDR3 regions were amplified from genomic DNA by multiplex PCR. Extracted genomic DNA from each cell subset was distributed evenly across all wells of several immunoSEQ 96-well plates, and each plate was treated as a replicate. Each replicate PCR for unsorted PBMC received approximately 300 ng genomic DNA, equal to tens of thousands of T cell genomes. Ten immunoSEQ deep assay plates were used to sequence unsorted PBMC genomic DNA. Purified libraries were quantified with a Qubit 3.0 fluorometer, sized on a Bioanalyzer 2100, and re-quantified with the KAPA Library Quantification kit. Each immunoSEQ 96-well plate was sequenced on its own single-read 150-cycle Illumina NextSeq 550 flow cell. In the paper's pipeline: The immunoSEQ output contained only junctional sequences without quality scores, so filtering could not match that applied to full-length reads. Sequences were annotated with PyIR, a Python wrapper for IgBLAST v1.9, using IMGT germline references to assign V/J genes and CDR3. Any read was removed if the V/J assignment was weak (E-value above 1e-6), the CDR3 was missing, or the read contained stop codons, out-of-frame junctions, or ambiguous translated residues. V3J clonotypes were defined as sequences sharing the same inferred V gene, J gene, and CDR3 amino acid sequence. The percentage overlap between two repertoires was calculated by dividing the number of shared unique clonotypes by the size of the smaller repertoire. RTK rarefaction, the Chao1 estimator, and Recon v2.1 estimates of unobserved clonotypes were used to assess repertoire richness. TCRdb mirrors the immuneACCESS table, restricted to in-frame sequences. Some clones are absent from its copies; in checked studies, under half trace to an unresolved V gene, and the reason for the others is unknown. The V and J calls and clone size are taken from that table; D and trimming were inferred from the DNA. Here the sample has 450,000 to 650,000 clones; roughly 79% occur a single time. The ten most abundant clones make up around 12% of the sample.

CDR1 and CDR2 are drawn from the germline V gene (reference sequence): SGHNT, YYREEE. The CDR3 has 15 amino acids, counting the end cysteine and phenylalanine. Only the CDR3 portion is preserved as DNA: 45 bases, with reading frame beginning at the first base. V and J lose 0 bases and 5 bases, and a span of 11 bases separates them. This specimen comes from a study of shared clonotypes between healthy human individuals (TCRdb year 2020). Broadly, across the study: The cohort comprised a couple of women and a few men aged 18 to 49 years. Different laboratories and diverse techniques were used to prepare libraries and sequence TCR repertoires, to increase sequencing depth and limit assay-specific biases. Blood TCR repertoires of several healthy adults were deeply sequenced to estimate repertoire size and the extent of clonotype sharing between individuals. Per donor, leukapheresis produced somewhere between about 0.8 and 9 billion PBMCs. Broad study findings and their caveats: Pairwise subsampling indicated that sequencing depth was expected to affect the degree of clonotype sharing among donors. Only blood was sampled, and tissue TCR repertoires likely differ from those in blood. The genetic and exposure-history diversity represented was limited by the small number of donors.

The donors were healthy, HIV-negative adults who had no recently reported acute infections or vaccinations. All donors were Caucasian adults living in Nashville, Tennessee, USA. In the unsorted samples, 85 million to 100 million PBMCs were counted, and genomic DNA was extracted using the QIAamp DNA Blood Mini kit. Blood was obtained by leukapheresis, after which PBMCs were separated by Ficoll-Histopaque density gradient centrifugation and cryopreserved in liquid nitrogen vapor phase. Recombination connected TRBV5-4 to TRBJ1-4; the D segment cannot be called with confidence. The TCR comes from a woman in her thirties or forties in good health. Some clones in this sample may be carry-over from other donors' samples. The material sequenced was PBMCs. The DNA is TGTGCCAGCAGCTTGGCGGGCGGTGAGAATGAAAAACTGTTTTTT. The encoded protein is CASSLAGGENEKLFF.